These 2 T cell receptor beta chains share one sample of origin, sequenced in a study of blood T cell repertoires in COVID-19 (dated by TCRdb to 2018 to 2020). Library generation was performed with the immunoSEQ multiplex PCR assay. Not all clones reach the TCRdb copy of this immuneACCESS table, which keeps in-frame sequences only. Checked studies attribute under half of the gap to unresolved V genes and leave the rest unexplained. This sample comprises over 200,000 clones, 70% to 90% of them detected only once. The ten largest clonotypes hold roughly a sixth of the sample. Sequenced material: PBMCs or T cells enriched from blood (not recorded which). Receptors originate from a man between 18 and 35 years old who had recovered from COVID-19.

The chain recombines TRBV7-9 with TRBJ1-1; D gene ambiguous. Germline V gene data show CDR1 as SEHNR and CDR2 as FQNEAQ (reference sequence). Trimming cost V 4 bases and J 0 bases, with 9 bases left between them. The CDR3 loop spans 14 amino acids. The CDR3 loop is CASSSQLMNTEAFF. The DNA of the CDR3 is TGTGCCAGCAGCTCACAGTTGATGAACACTGAAGCTTTCTTT.

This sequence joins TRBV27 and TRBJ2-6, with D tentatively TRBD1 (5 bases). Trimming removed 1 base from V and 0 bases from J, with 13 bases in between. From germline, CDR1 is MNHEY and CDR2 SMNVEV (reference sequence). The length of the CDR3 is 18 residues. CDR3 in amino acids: CASSLFYRPRSGANVLTF. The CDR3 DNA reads TGTGCCAGCAGTTTATTTTACAGGCCCCGCTCTGGGGCCAACGTCCTGACTTTC.